The clone carrying this T cell receptor beta chain was detected only once. Per the authors' pipeline: It was from reference gene primer amplification that nucleated cell counts were estimated. The protocol was immunoSEQ multiplex PCR, while the TCRdb copy is restricted to in-frame clones and leaves out a portion. D and trimming were read from the DNA, whereas the V and J calls and clone size are those reported in that table. The data contain 150,000 to 200,000 clones, around 85% of them singletons. The record originates from a study of blood T cell repertoires in COVID-19. Study-wide background: The samples span acute and convalescent COVID-19 from the United States, Italy and Spain.

The CDR3 totals 14 residues. Germline V gene sequence: CDR1 SGHNT, CDR2 YENEEA. V was clipped by 6 bases and J by 0 bases; unmatched bases: 2. The J gene is TRBJ1-1, the V gene TRBV11-3; 9 positions match TRBD1. Sequencing was done on a sample of peripheral blood. This clonotype was sampled from a human donor with acute or convalescent COVID-19. The donor label of this sample is uncertain. CDR3 residues: CASRGQGLNTEAFF. In nucleotides, the CDR3 is TGTGCCAGCAGGGGACAGGGCCTGAACACTGAAGCTTTCTTT. The variable domain in full, completed from reference TRBV11-3 and TRBJ1-1, reads EAGVVQSPRYKIIEKKQPVAFWCNPISGHNTLYWYLQNLGQGPELLIRYENEEAVDDSQLPKDRFSAERLKGVDSTLKIQPAELGDSAVYLCASRGQGLNTEAFFGQGTRLTVV.